This T cell receptor beta chain is drawn from a study of PD-L1 blockade in urothelial cancer (dated by TCRdb to between 2016 and 2019). Looking at the study overall: Every patient began therapy in about 2014 and was given atezolizumab 1,200 mg intravenously every 3 weeks. Blood samples were analyzed at two time points: 3 weeks after treatment start (second dose) and 6 weeks after treatment start. In the same patients, whole exome sequencing and RNA sequencing of pretreatment tumors were performed in addition to TCR sequencing. Durable clinical benefit was achieved by nine patients but not by the remaining 20. Pretreatment tumor samples, along with matched peripheral blood collected serially before and after atezolizumab treatment, underwent TCR sequencing. About 85% of the 29 patients were males with bladder-origin urothelial cancer, and about 60% of the 29 reported a prior smoking history. Durable clinical benefit was defined as progression-free survival longer than 6 months, and TCR features were also tested against progression-free and overall survival. An ECOG performance status of 0 or 1 was recorded for the patients, and 0 to 3 prior chemotherapy regimens had been received by the patients. Approximately 29 patients had pretreatment blood TCR-seq, some 24 had at least one posttreatment blood collection, and some 24 had tumor TCR-seq. The study, an exploratory multi-omic analysis, examined somatic, immune and clinical correlates of response to PD-L1 blockade with atezolizumab in urothelial cancer. Blood samples yielded a median of around 150,000 T cells and some 80,000 unique TCRs, with median clonality approximately 0.08. The investigation overall reported the following: Because the sample size was small (n = 29) and many of the analyses were exploratory, the results are meant to be hypothesis-generating. Greater expansion of tumor-associated TCR clones in peripheral blood 3 weeks after the start of treatment was observed in patients with durable benefit (n ≈ 22, p = 0.022). A pretreatment peripheral blood TCR clonality below the median was linked to improved progression-free and overall survival.

As regards this clone: Its antigen remains unidentified. Nothing much larger sits one base from this clone, and base qualities are not available.

The trim is 6 bases for V and 0 bases for J, with a gap of 15 bases between the germline ends. CDR1 and CDR2 were assigned from the germline V gene as MNHEY and SVGAGI. The CDR3 goes from the cysteine to the phenylalanine over 15 residues. Of all the DNA, just the CDR3 is kept, 45 bases in frame from base 1. Explained via the paper, the time point label denotes: peripheral blood 6 weeks after treatment start. The cohort comprised 29 patients with locally advanced or metastatic urothelial carcinoma treated at Memorial Sloan Kettering on a trial protocol. Peripheral blood mononuclear cells were collected pretreatment and during treatment, with between 1 and 8 total time points obtained per patient. The Qiagen DNeasy Blood extraction kit was used to purify genomic DNA from total PBMCs and from tumor samples. PBMCs were collected pretreatment and during treatment, and were isolated and stored as previously described.

To estimate absolute template abundance from read counts, synthetic TCR analog templates were spiked into each PCR. The immunoSEQ assay used bias-controlled V and J gene primers to amplify TCRbeta CDR3 regions from genomic DNA. Rearranged TCRbeta segments were sequenced at approximately 20X coverage. The authors' pipeline ran thus. Clustering was used to correct sequencing errors, and CDR3s were annotated against IMGT to assign V, D and J genes. Out-of-frame and stop-codon sequences were excluded, and only productive TCRbeta rearrangements were used in downstream analyses. To compute clonality, Shannon entropy was normalized by the log of the number of unique productive sequences and then subtracted from one. Clones differing between time points or between blood and tumor were identified by Fisher's exact test with Benjamini-Hochberg correction at adjusted p below 0.01. Drawn from immuneACCESS, this table holds only the in-frame rearrangements with V and J called that TCRdb kept. Clones are partly lost; checked studies trace under half to an unresolved V gene and leave the rest unexplained. The V and J calls and the clone size are those of that table, but D and trimming were determined from the DNA. This sample lists approximately 91,000 clones; approximately 87% were detected once. The ten most abundant clones make up under 8.5% of the sample.

The clonotype was recovered from a man in his 70s with urothelial cancer. Material: PBMCs, obtained around atezolizumab (anti-PD-L1) treatment. The chain links TRBV6-5 with TRBJ2-7; the best D guess is TRBD1, with 6 bases matching. The DNA is TGTGCCAGCAGCTGGACAGAAGACTCCTCCTACGAGCAGTACTTC. The resulting protein is CASSWTEDSSYEQYF.